One and the same sample provided the 8 T cell receptor beta chains below, sequenced in a study of radiation and T cells in renal cell carcinoma. As for time point: baseline pretreatment blood. Treatment described: 15 Gy SBRT to primary tumor, nephrectomy 4 weeks later. Only in-frame clones appear in the TCRdb table, and some are missing; sequencing was by immunoSEQ multiplex PCR. The sample records 95,000 or so clones, approximately 86% being singletons. This material consisted of blood, taken from a patient whose treatment included radiotherapy and nephrectomy. Source of these receptors: a man in his forties or fifties with renal cell carcinoma.

J is TRBJ2-2 and V is TRBV30, with D uncertain. This CDR3 is built from 12 residues. Germline V gene sequence: CDR1 GTSNPN, CDR2 SVGIG (reference sequence). Trimming left V 3 bases short and J 4 bases short, with 6 bases between. The CDR3 is CAWRWGTGELFF. The CDR3 bases are TGTGCCTGGAGGTGGGGCACCGGGGAGCTGTTTTTT.

The chain couples TRBV11-1 to TRBJ2-1, with 7 bases matching TRBD2. Germline lookup yields CDR1 SGHAT and CDR2 FQDESV (reference sequence). Trimming at V came to 5 bases and at J to 8 bases, leaving 12 bases not matched to a gene. This CDR3 comprises 15 residues. DNA of the CDR3: TGTGCCAGCAGCCAGACGGGTAGGGGAGGGTATGAGCAGTTCTTC. Residues: CASSQTGRGGYEQFF.

This rearrangement joins TRBV19 to TRBJ1-4, with D uncertain. CDR1 is LNHDA, CDR2 SQIVND, per germline (reference sequence). This CDR3 spans 8 amino acids. CDR3 protein: CTNEKLFF. CDR3 DNA sequence: TGTACTAATGAAAAACTGTTTTTT.

This clone has a single count. This chain uses TRBV25-1 with TRBJ2-3, with TRBD1 as a possible D gene (6 bases). The germline V gene encodes CDR1 MGHDK and CDR2 SYGVNS. This CDR3 comprises 13 residues. Trimming removed 8 bases at V and 2 bases at J, with 11 bases between. The CDR3 DNA sequence: TGTGCCAGCGAGGACAGTACCACAGATACGCAGTATTTT. Encoded protein: CASEDSTTDTQYF.

The chain carries TRBV5-6 and TRBJ2-7, with TRBD2 matching 13 bases. From germline, CDR1 is SGHDT and CDR2 YYEEEE. The V segment lost 3 bases and the J segment 4 bases; nucleotides outside the gene matches: 4. CDR3 length: 15 residues. The CDR3 DNA follows: TGTGCCAGCAGCTCCGGACTAGCGGGGGATTACGAGCAGTACTTC. Amino acids: CASSSGLAGDYEQYF.

This clone has more than one count but fewer than ten. The rearrangement joins TRBV6-1 to TRBJ2-3; 9 nucleotides match TRBD1. The CDR3 contains 15 residues. V trimming: 8 bases; J trimming: 5 bases; junction bases outside the gene matches: 11. Germline V gene sequence: CDR1 MNHNS, CDR2 SASEGT. The CDR3 reads CASHTQQGAGDTQYF. CDR3 in DNA: TGTGCCAGCCATACCCAACAGGGGGCGGGAGATACGCAGTATTTT.

This chain's CDR3 is CASSTNDGSYEQYF. CDR3 DNA: TGTGCCAGCAGCACTAACGACGGGTCCTACGAGCAGTACTTC. The rearrangement joins TRBV7-9 to TRBJ2-7; unclear D gene. Germline V gives CDR1 SEHNR, CDR2 FQNEAQ (reference sequence). This CDR3 spans 14 amino acids. V was pared by 5 bases and J by 1 base, with 12 bases between.

In DNA, the CDR3 is TGCGCCAGCAGCTATTCCGGGACTAGCGGGGGGGCCGGGGTTAGAGATACGCAGTATTTT. Amino acid sequence: CASSYSGTSGGAGVRDTQYF. The genes are TRBV5-1 and TRBJ2-3; 16 bases line up with TRBD2. CDR1 and CDR2 from the germline V gene are SGHRS and YFSETQ. The CDR3 runs to 20 residues. V shed 3 bases and J 5 bases; nucleotides not matched to a gene: 15. The full variable domain, with the rest looked up from reference TRBV5-1 and TRBJ2-3, is KAGVTQTPRYLIKTRGQQVTLSCSPISGHRSVSWYQQTPGQGLQFLFEYFSETQRNKGNFPGRFSGRQFSNSRSEMNVSTLELGDSALYLCASSYSGTSGGAGVRDTQYFGPGTRLTVL.